These 13 T cell receptor beta chains came from one sample sequenced in a study of blood T cell repertoires in COVID-19. Only in-frame clones appear in the TCRdb table, and some are missing; sequencing was by immunoSEQ multiplex PCR. The sample contains about 240,000 clones, roughly 89% of which appear only once. Sequenced input: PBMCs or T cells enriched from blood (not recorded which). All receptors derive from a woman in her twenties or thirties who had recovered from COVID-19.

This chain connects TRBV30 to TRBJ2-7; 10 nucleotides line up with TRBD1. Germline CDR1 reads GTSNPN; CDR2 reads SVGIG (reference sequence). The ends lost 0 bases at V and 4 bases at J; junction bases unmatched: 3. The CDR3 sequence is 14 residues long. The DNA for the CDR3 is TGTGCCTGGAGTGTCGGGACAGGGGAGTACGAGCAGTACTTC. It codes for CAWSVGTGEYEQYF.

This chain connects TRBV9 to TRBJ2-1, with TRBD2 identical over 7 bases. This CDR3 contains 15 residues. Germline loops: CDR1 SGDLS, CDR2 YYNGEE. Trimming cost V 4 bases and J 8 bases; bases outside gene matches: 12. CDR3 in DNA: TGTGCCAGCAGCTTTGGGGGGAGGGCCAGGTATGAGCAGTTCTTC. This translates into CASSFGGRARYEQFF.

This chain links TRBV28 with TRBJ2-1, with 10 bases matching TRBD1. The CDR3 contains 15 residues. Germline CDR1 reads MDHEN; CDR2 reads SYDVKM. Germline trimming cut 3 bases from V and 5 bases from J; bases unmatched to any gene: 4. CDR3 sequence: CASSFPGTGDNEQFF. The CDR3 DNA follows: TGTGCCAGCAGTTTTCCAGGGACAGGGGACAATGAGCAGTTCTTC. Supplemented by reference TRBV28 and TRBJ2-1, the full variable domain reads DVKVTQSSRYLVKRTGEKVFLECVQDMDHENMFWYRQDPGLGLRLIYFSYDVKMKEKGDIPEGYSVSREKKERFSLILESASTNQTSMYLCASSFPGTGDNEQFFGPGTRLTVL.

The genes are TRBV5-1 and TRBJ2-7, with TRBD2 matching 9 bases. J was trimmed by 5 bases and V by 0 bases; bases with no gene match: 3. The CDR3 sequence is 14 residues long. Germline CDR1 and CDR2: SGHRS and YFSETQ. CDR3 region: CASSLGVAGDEQYF. The DNA of the CDR3 is TGCGCCAGCAGCTTGGGAGTAGCGGGGGACGAGCAGTACTTC.

The rearrangement uses TRBV28 and TRBJ1-4, with 10 bases fitting TRBD1. This CDR3 contains 17 residues. J was trimmed by 5 bases and V by 2 bases; bases with no gene match: 8. CDR1 MDHEN and CDR2 SYDVKM come from the germline V gene. This CDR3 is CASSLEGRDRGNEKLFF. The CDR3 DNA reads TGTGCCAGCAGTTTAGAGGGAAGGGACAGGGGAAATGAAAAACTGTTTTTT.

V gene TRBV28 combines with J gene TRBJ2-7, with 7 bases lining up with TRBD1. Per the germline V gene, CDR1 is MDHEN and CDR2 is SYDVKM. The CDR3 runs to 15 residues. Trimming took 3 bases from V and 9 from J; bases not matched to a gene: 14. CDR3 sequence (DNA): TGTGCCAGCAGTTTTCTCAGGGGGACCTCGATGGGGCAGTACTTC. Its protein product is CASSFLRGTSMGQYF. The full variable domain, with the rest looked up from reference TRBV28 and TRBJ2-7, is DVKVTQSSRYLVKRTGEKVFLECVQDMDHENMFWYRQDPGLGLRLIYFSYDVKMKEKGDIPEGYSVSREKKERFSLILESASTNQTSMYLCASSFLRGTSMGQYFGPGTRLTVT.

V usage is TRBV9 and J usage is TRBJ2-1, with D maybe TRBD2 (6 bases). The CDR3 runs 16 residues. V was shortened by 0 bases and J by 4 bases, with 14 bases between the two germline ends. The germline V gene has CDR1 SGDLS and CDR2 YYNGEE. The CDR3 DNA reads TGTGCCAGCAGCGTAGGGTCCCTAGCGATTTACAATGAGCAGTTCTTC. Its translation: CASSVGSLAIYNEQFF.

The V gene is TRBV4-1, the J gene TRBJ2-1; tentative D call: TRBD1 (6 bases). Trimming removed 1 base from V and 5 bases from J, with 9 bases in between. The V gene's germline CDR1 is MGHRA and CDR2 YSYEKL. The CDR3 extends over 14 amino acids. The CDR3 sequence: CASSQVDRDNEQFF. The CDR3 DNA sequence: TGCGCCAGCAGCCAAGTGGACAGAGACAATGAGCAGTTCTTC.

This clone came up once. The chain links TRBV7-2 to TRBJ1-6; unclear D gene. Trimming removed 0 bases at V and 0 bases at J, with 6 bases between. This CDR3 is built from 16 residues. Germline CDR1 and CDR2: SGHTA and FQGNSA. CDR3 DNA sequence: TGTGCCAGCAGCTTAGCAGTTAGCTCCTATAATTCACCCCTCCACTTT. Translating it yields CASSLAVSSYNSPLHF.

This chain joins TRBV29-1 and TRBJ2-1; TRBD2 matches 11 bases. Per germline, CDR1 SQVTM and CDR2 ANQGSEA. The CDR3 consists of 13 residues. Losses at the gene ends were 7 bases for V and 6 bases for J; bases not matched to a gene: 5. CDR3: CSAGTSGSNEQFF. The CDR3 coding sequence is TGCAGCGCCGGGACTAGCGGATCCAATGAGCAGTTCTTC.

V gene TRBV30 combines with J gene TRBJ1-5; 8 nucleotides agree with TRBD1. The germline V gene encodes CDR1 GTSNPN and CDR2 SVGIG (reference sequence). The CDR3 is 14 residues long. J lost 7 bases, V lost 3 bases, and 8 bases had no gene match. This CDR3 reads CAWSPGTGTQPQHF. CDR3 sequence (DNA): TGTGCCTGGAGCCCCGGGACAGGAACCCAGCCCCAGCATTTT.

The V gene is TRBV18, the J gene TRBJ1-5; 9 bases align to TRBD1. The ends lost 5 bases at V and 4 bases at J; junction bases unmatched: 3. This CDR3 comprises 14 residues. The germline gives CDR1 KGHSH, CDR2 LQKENI. CDR3 bases: TGTGCCAGCTCAGAGGACAGGGGAAATCAGCCCCAGCATTTT. Translation gives CASSEDRGNQPQHF.

J is TRBJ2-1 and V is TRBV4-3; the match to TRBD2 covers 8 bases. The CDR3 runs 17 residues. Trimming at V came to 0 bases and at J to 7 bases, leaving 11 bases not matched to a gene. Germline values: CDR1 LGHNA, CDR2 YSLEER. This chain's CDR3 is CASSQDSSGHTGNEQFF. CDR3 DNA sequence: TGCGCCAGCAGCCAAGATTCTAGCGGGCATACGGGAAATGAGCAGTTCTTC.